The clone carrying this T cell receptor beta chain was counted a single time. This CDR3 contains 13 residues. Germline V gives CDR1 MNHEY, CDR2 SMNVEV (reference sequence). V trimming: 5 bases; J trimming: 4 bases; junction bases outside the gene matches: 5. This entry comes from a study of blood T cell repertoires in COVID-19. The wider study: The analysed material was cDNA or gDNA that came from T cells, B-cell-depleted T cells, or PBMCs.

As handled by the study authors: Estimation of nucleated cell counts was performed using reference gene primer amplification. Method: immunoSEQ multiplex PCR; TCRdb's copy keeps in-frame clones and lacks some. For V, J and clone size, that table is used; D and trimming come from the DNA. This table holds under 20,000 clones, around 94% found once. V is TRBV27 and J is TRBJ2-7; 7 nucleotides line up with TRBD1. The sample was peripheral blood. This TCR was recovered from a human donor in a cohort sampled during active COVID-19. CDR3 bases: TGTGCCAGCAGTAACAGGGGCGTATACGAGCAGTACTTC. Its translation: CASSNRGVYEQYF.